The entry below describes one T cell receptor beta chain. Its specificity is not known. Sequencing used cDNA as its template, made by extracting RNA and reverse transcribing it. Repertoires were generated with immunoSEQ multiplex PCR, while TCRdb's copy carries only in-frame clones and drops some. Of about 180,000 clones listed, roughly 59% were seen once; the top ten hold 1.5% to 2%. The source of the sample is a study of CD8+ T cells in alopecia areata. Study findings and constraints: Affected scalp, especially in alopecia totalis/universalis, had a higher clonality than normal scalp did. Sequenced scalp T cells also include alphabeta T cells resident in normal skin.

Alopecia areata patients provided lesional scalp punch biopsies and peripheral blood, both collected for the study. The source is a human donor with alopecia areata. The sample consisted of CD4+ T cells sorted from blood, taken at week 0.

The CDR3 nucleotides read TGTGCCAGCAGTGAATCCCTGGTCAGGGGAGAGACCCAGTACTTC. Translation: CASSESLVRGETQYF. The genes are TRBV25-1 and TRBJ2-5; a weak D match, TRBD1 (6 bases). This CDR3 has 15 amino acids. The V gene's germline CDR1 is MGHDK and CDR2 SYGVNS. The V end was cut by 1 base, the J end by 4 bases, with 13 bases between.